A selection of T cell receptor beta chains follows, all from one sample in a study of blood T cell repertoires in COVID-19. The assay was immunoSEQ multiplex PCR, and TCRdb's table has in-frame clones only and misses some. The sample consists of around 75,000 clones, around 89% of them appearing once. Sequencing was performed on peripheral blood. Receptor source: a human donor in a cohort sampled during active COVID-19. The CDR3 runs from the conserved cysteine through the conserved F or W. A D gene is named only where the DNA matches it firmly. Clone size, where shown, is once, few, many, or a class for clones that have expanded.

j_call,clone_size,d_call,v_call,cdr3_nt,cdr3_aa
TRBJ2-7,-,TRBD2,TRBV3-1/TRBV3-2,TGTGCCAGCGCTGGACTAGCGGGGCTCTACGAGCAGTACTTC,CASAGLAGLYEQYF
TRBJ2-1,-,TRBD2,TRBV5-1,TGCGCCAGCAGCTATCGACTAGCGGGAGGCCTCTACAATGAGCAGTTCTTC,CASSYRLAGGLYNEQFF
TRBJ2-5,-,TRBD1,TRBV4-1,TGCGCCAGCAGCCAAGACGTGGCGGGGACAGGGCGGAGGGAGACCCAGTACTTC,CASSQDVAGTGRRETQYF
TRBJ2-7,-,-,TRBV5-1,TGCGCCAGCAGCTTGGCCGGCGGACACCTAATTAAACACTACGAGCAGTACTTC,CASSLAGGHLIKHYEQYF
TRBJ2-7,-,TRBD1,TRBV5-5,TGTACCAGCAGCTTGGGACAGGGGGCAACCTACGAGCAGTACTTC,CTSSLGQGATYEQYF
TRBJ2-7,-,TRBD2,TRBV7-2,TGTGCCAGCAGCTTAGATGCGGGGGGGCCCGAGCAGTACTTC,CASSLDAGGPEQYF
TRBJ2-3,-,-,TRBV6-6,TGTGCCAGCAGTTACGGTGGGCCAGATACGCAGTATTTT,CASSYGGPDTQYF
TRBJ1-1,few,-,TRBV7-3,TGTGCCAGCAGTTCAGGGTTAAATACTGAAGCTTTCTTT,CASSSGLNTEAFF
TRBJ2-3,-,TRBD2,TRBV10-1,TGCGCCAGCAGTCCCAGCGGGAGTGGGCGCACAGATACGCAGTATTTT,CASSPSGSGRTDTQYF
TRBJ1-4,-,-,TRBV25-1,TGTGCCAGCAGTGAAGGGGGGGCGCCTGAAAAACTGTTTTTT,CASSEGGAPEKLFF
TRBJ2-6,-,-,TRBV6-1,TGTGCCAGCAGTGAAAGGCCCCTTGAACAGGGATGGCCTGGGGCCAACGTCCTGACTTTC,CASSERPLEQGWPGANVLTF
TRBJ2-1,-,-,TRBV27,TGTGCCAGCAGGTCACCCACTAGCTCCTACAATGAGCAGTTCTTC,CASRSPTSSYNEQFF
TRBJ1-4,once,TRBD1,TRBV6-6,TGTGCCAGCAGTTGGAGGGGGCAAGGTGAAAAACTGTTTTTT,CASSWRGQGEKLFF
TRBJ2-3,-,TRBD2,TRBV12-3/TRBV12-4,TGTGCCAGCACGGGGGGGAATACGCAGTATTTT,CASTGGNTQYF
TRBJ2-2,-,-,TRBV2,TGTGCCAGCAGGAACAGGGTGGTGGCCGGGGAGCTGTTTTTT,CASRNRVVAGELFF
TRBJ1-1,-,TRBD1,TRBV7-9,TGTGCCAGCAGCCTCCGGACAGGGGAGAACACTGAAGCTTTCTTT,CASSLRTGENTEAFF
TRBJ2-7,-,-,TRBV7-9,TGTGCCAGCAGCTCCCCGGTGGGGAGCTCCTACGAGCAGTACTTC,CASSSPVGSSYEQYF
TRBJ2-2,-,TRBD2,TRBV3-1/TRBV3-2,TGTGCCAGCAGCCACTGGACTAGCGGGAGTGCCGGGGAGCTGTTTTTT,CASSHWTSGSAGELFF
TRBJ2-1,-,-,TRBV6-5,TGTGCCAGCACTTCCCCTCAGGGTTACAATGAGCAGTTCTTC,CASTSPQGYNEQFF
TRBJ2-3,-,TRBD1,TRBV10-2,TGCGCCAGCAGTCCCGGACAGGGCTACACAGATACGCAGTATTTT,CASSPGQGYTDTQYF
TRBJ1-3,-,TRBD1,TRBV9,TGTGCCAGCACGAGGACAGGGCTAGACGGTGGAAACACCATATATTTT,CASTRTGLDGGNTIYF
TRBJ1-1,-,-,TRBV19,TGTGCCAGTAGTATAAGGCTGGCAGGCCTTCTTTCCCTGAACACTGAAGCTTTCTTT,CASSIRLAGLLSLNTEAFF
TRBJ2-1,once,TRBD1,TRBV4-3,TGCGCCAGCAGCCAGCCGGGACAGGGCGGCGGTGAGCAGTTCTTC,CASSQPGQGGGEQFF
TRBJ2-7,-,TRBD2,TRBV25-1,TGTGCCAGCAGTGGCATAACCAGCGGACTAGCTTTTAACGAGCAGTACTTC,CASSGITSGLAFNEQYF